The rows below give T cell receptor beta chains drawn from one sample of a study of early T cells in non-severe SARS-CoV-2 infection. TCRdb re-called the 5' RACE reads through MiXCR, storing one row per CDR3 protein. The profile covers about 99,000 distinct CDR3 sequences, with around 17% appearing a single time and 1.3% taken by the ten largest. Sequencing used whole blood. Every receptor here comes from an adult who was a healthcare worker with PCR-confirmed SARS-CoV-2 infection or an uninfected control (not recorded which). CDR3s include the opening cysteine and the closing phenylalanine or tryptophan. The order of the fields is clone size, D gene, J gene, CDR3 length, V gene, CDR3 protein, CDR3 DNA. The D gene is left open where the match is weak. Where a row states a size, it is once, few, many or the class of an expanded clone; other rows omit it.

NA	TRBD2	TRBJ2-1	15	TRBV28	CASSFSGLDINEQFF	TGTGCCAGCAGTTTCTCGGGACTAGATATCAATGAGCAGTTCTTC
many	NA	TRBJ1-1	13	TRBV18	CASSPGGNTEAFF	TGTGCCAGCTCACCAGGCGGAAACACTGAAGCTTTCTTT
many	NA	TRBJ2-2	14	TRBV7-2	CASSPGPNTGELFF	TGTGCCAGCAGCCCGGGCCCGAACACCGGGGAGCTGTTTTTT
many	TRBD2	TRBJ2-1	16	TRBV6-2/TRBV6-3	CASSYSLSGGRNEQFF	TGTGCCAGCAGTTACTCCCTTAGCGGGGGTCGGAATGAGCAGTTCTTC
NA	TRBD1	TRBJ2-7	15	TRBV19	CASTTTGTGNYEQYF	TGTGCCAGTACCACCACCGGGACAGGGAACTACGAGCAGTACTTC
few	NA	TRBJ1-5	14	TRBV12-3/TRBV12-4	CASSIRAGSQPQHF	TGTGCCAGCAGCATCAGGGCGGGGAGCCAGCCCCAGCATTTT
NA	NA	TRBJ1-2	13	TRBV12-3/TRBV12-4	CASSLGAGRGYTF	TGTGCCAGCAGTTTAGGGGCAGGGCGCGGCTACACCTTC
NA	NA	TRBJ1-2	12	TRBV29-1	CSIGFQGYGYTF	TGCAGCATTGGTTTTCAAGGCTATGGCTACACCTTC
NA	TRBD1	TRBJ1-5	13	TRBV12-3/TRBV12-4	CASSRDRVSPQHF	TGTGCCAGCAGCCGGGACAGGGTTTCGCCCCAGCATTTT
NA	NA	TRBJ2-1	14	TRBV30	CAWSRYDKLGEQFF	TGTGCCTGGAGTAGATACGACAAGTTGGGCGAGCAGTTCTTC
NA	NA	TRBJ2-1	11	TRBV6-5	CASRHYNEQFF	TGTGCCAGCAGGCACTACAATGAGCAGTTCTTC
NA	NA	TRBJ1-1	15	TRBV27	CASSYDLKGNTEAFF	TGTGCCAGCAGTTACGACTTAAAGGGGAACACTGAAGCTTTCTTT
few	TRBD1	TRBJ2-2	15	TRBV2	CASSERQGITGELFF	TGTGCCAGCAGTGAAAGACAGGGGATCACCGGGGAGCTGTTTTTT
few	TRBD2	TRBJ2-5	15	TRBV6-2/TRBV6-3	CASSSRTSGQETQYF	TGTGCCAGCAGCTCCCGGACTAGCGGACAAGAGACCCAGTACTTC
NA	NA	TRBJ1-5	16	TRBV27	CASRAYSLRGNQPQHF	TGTGCCAGCAGGGCATACAGCCTTAGGGGCAATCAGCCCCAGCATTTT
few	NA	TRBJ2-4	12	TRBV29-1	CSALTRTNIQYF	TGCAGCGCCCTGACACGGACAAACATTCAGTACTTC